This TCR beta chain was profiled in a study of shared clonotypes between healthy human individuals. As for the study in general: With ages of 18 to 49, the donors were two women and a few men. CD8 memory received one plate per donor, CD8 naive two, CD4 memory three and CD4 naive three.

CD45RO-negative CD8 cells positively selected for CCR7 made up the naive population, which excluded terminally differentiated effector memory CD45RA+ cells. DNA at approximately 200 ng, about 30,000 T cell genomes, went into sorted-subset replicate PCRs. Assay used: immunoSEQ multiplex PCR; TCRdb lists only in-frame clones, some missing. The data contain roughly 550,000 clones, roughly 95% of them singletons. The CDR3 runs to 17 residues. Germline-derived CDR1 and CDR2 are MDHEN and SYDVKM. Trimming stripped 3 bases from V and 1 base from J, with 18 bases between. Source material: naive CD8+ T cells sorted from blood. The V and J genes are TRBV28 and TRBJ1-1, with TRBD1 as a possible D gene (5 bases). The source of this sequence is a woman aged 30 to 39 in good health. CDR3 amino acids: CASSFGAPGTANTEAFF. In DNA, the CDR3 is TGTGCCAGCAGTTTTGGTGCCCCCGGGACGGCGAACACTGAAGCTTTCTTT.